A single sample is the source of the 11 T cell receptor beta chains below, sequenced in a study of T cells after yellow fever vaccination. TCRdb used MiXCR to reprocess the 5' RACE reads, holding one entry per CDR3 protein. Of some 670,000 distinct CDR3 sequences detected, 12% appear once; the ten largest clones hold approximately 15%. Sample: PBMCs, taken on the day of the yellow fever booster vaccination. The receptor source for this set is a man aged 25 to 40 who received the YFV17D yellow fever vaccine.

This sequence joins TRBV20-1 and TRBJ2-3, with 9 bases fitting TRBD2. Germline CDR1 and CDR2: DFQATT and SNEGSKA (reference sequence). The CDR3 loop spans 15 amino acids. After removal of 0 bases from V and 3 bases from J, the junction contained 4 bases not matched to a gene. Here the CDR3 DNA reads TGCAGTGCTAGAGATCCCCTAGCGGGAACAGATACGCAGTATTTT. Its protein product is CSARDPLAGTDTQYF.

The chain uses TRBV27 and TRBJ2-7; D unclear. CDR1 is MNHEY and CDR2 is SMNVEV in the germline V gene (reference sequence). V gave up 2 bases and J gave up 4 bases, with 12 bases separating them. The CDR3 loop spans 14 amino acids. Here the CDR3 reads CASSLTKMAYEQYF. The CDR3 DNA reads as TGTGCCAGCAGTTTAACCAAAATGGCTTACGAGCAGTACTTC.

In its sample, this clonotype was seen many times. V and J are TRBV7-2 and TRBJ2-7, with 8 positions matching TRBD1. The V gene end was trimmed by 5 bases and the J gene end by 0 bases; junction bases not matched to a gene: 6. Per the germline V gene, CDR1 is SGHTA and CDR2 is FQGNSA. This CDR3 has 15 residues. The CDR3 DNA reads as TGTGCCAGCAGCACCCGGACAGGGAGCTCCTACGAGCAGTACTTC. Translation: CASSTRTGSSYEQYF.

This clonotype turned up a few times. The chain couples TRBV5-4 to TRBJ2-3, with D perhaps matching TRBD2 (6 bases). The CDR3 is 16 amino acids. Trimming cost V 7 bases and J 0 bases, with 18 bases left between them. The germline CDR1 and CDR2 sequences are SGHNT and YYREEE (reference sequence). The DNA of the CDR3 is TGTGCCAGCGGTTCCCGGGACTCGCCTAGCACAGATACGCAGTATTTT. Encoded protein: CASGSRDSPSTDTQYF.

This clonotype was observed a few times. The gene calls are TRBV27 and TRBJ2-3, with TRBD2 as a possible D gene (6 bases). Germline CDR1 reads MNHEY; CDR2 reads SMNVEV (reference sequence). The ends were cut back, 5 bases at V and 0 bases at J, with 24 bases in the middle. This CDR3 region has 19 residues. The CDR3 DNA follows: TGTGCCAGCAGTCTGGGGACCTACGGAGGGGCCCAAAGCACAGATACGCAGTATTTT. Translating it yields CASSLGTYGGAQSTDTQYF.

This rearrangement joins TRBV18 to TRBJ2-7, with 11 nucleotides matching TRBD1. V gave up 5 bases and J gave up 3 bases; unmatched junction bases: 6. The CDR3 has 15 amino acids. Germline V gives CDR1 KGHSH, CDR2 LQKENI. CDR3 protein: CASSARGTGGYEQYF. DNA of the CDR3: TGTGCCAGCTCAGCACGCGGGACAGGGGGCTACGAGCAGTACTTC.

The rearrangement joins TRBV20-1 to TRBJ2-2, with D perhaps matching TRBD2 (5 bases). The CDR3 is 14 amino acids. Per germline, CDR1 DFQATT and CDR2 SNEGSKA (reference sequence). Trimming removed 4 bases from V and 4 bases from J, with 13 bases in between. CDR3 residues: CSAKVGVATGELFF. CDR3 DNA sequence: TGCAGTGCTAAGGTGGGAGTAGCCACCGGGGAGCTGTTTTTT.

The V and J genes are TRBV20-1 and TRBJ2-7; the match to TRBD1 covers 7 bases. Germline CDR1 DFQATT, CDR2 SNEGSKA (reference sequence). After removal of 5 bases from V and 0 bases from J, the junction contained 4 bases not matched to a gene. There are 13 residues in the CDR3. DNA of the CDR3: TGCAGTGCTCGGGACAGTTTCTCCTACGAGCAGTACTTC. It encodes CSARDSFSYEQYF.

This clonotype came up many times. The V call is TRBV4-1, the J call TRBJ2-1, with D tentatively TRBD2 (6 bases). Germline V lookup: CDR1 MGHRA, CDR2 YSYEKL. The CDR3 is 12 residues long. V lost 4 bases and J lost 7, with 8 bases in between. The CDR3 DNA reads TGCGCCAGCAGCCTCCTAGCGAATGAGCAGTTCTTC. It specifies CASSLLANEQFF.

The rearrangement uses TRBV5-1 and TRBJ2-2, with no clear D. V lost 2 bases and J lost 5, with 13 bases in between. Per germline, CDR1 SGHRS and CDR2 YFSETQ. The CDR3 covers 15 residues. The CDR3 protein is CASSFLPLVTGELFF. The CDR3 nucleotides are TGCGCCAGCAGCTTTCTTCCATTAGTGACCGGGGAGCTGTTTTTT.

This clonotype showed up many times. This chain joins TRBV18 and TRBJ2-7; a weak D match, TRBD2 (5 bases). Trimming cost V 8 bases and J 4 bases, with 12 bases left between them. CDR1 and CDR2 (germline): KGHSH, LQKENI. The CDR3 is made up of 12 amino acids. The DNA of the CDR3 is TGTGCCAGCAGCCCGGGGATTTACGAGCAGTACTTC. Translated, it gives CASSPGIYEQYF.